This passage covers 9 T cell receptor beta chains from one sample sequenced in a study of PD-1 blockade in classical Hodgkin lymphoma. Each of the patients experienced relapse following autologous stem cell transplantation, and their brentuximab vedotin exposure differed. TCRdb keeps only in-frame clones here, not all; method: immunoSEQ multiplex PCR. Altogether roughly 140,000 clones are present, around 73% being singletons, with the ten largest covering roughly 9.2%. The sequenced sample was peripheral blood mononuclear cells (PBMCs), obtained before the second cycle of nivolumab. These receptors originate from a human donor with classical Hodgkin lymphoma.

This chain uses TRBV10-3 with TRBJ2-7, with D maybe TRBD2 (5 bases). There are 13 residues in the CDR3. Trimming took off 1 base at V and 2 bases at J, with 6 bases between the two ends. Germline V lookup: CDR1 ENHRY, CDR2 SYGVKD. Here the CDR3 reads CAISELEAYEQYF. The CDR3 bases are TGTGCCATCAGTGAGTTGGAGGCCTACGAGCAGTACTTC.

This clone was picked up a small number of times. The chain uses TRBV6-6 and TRBJ2-2, with a possible D match to TRBD2 (6 bases). The CDR3 consists of 15 residues. Trimming took off 4 bases at V and 5 bases at J, with 14 bases between the two ends. Germline V CDR1 and CDR2: MNHNY, SVGAGI (reference sequence). The CDR3 DNA is TGTGCCAGCAGTTTGGTGGGAGGCCGGACCGGGGAGCTGTTTTTT. Encoded protein: CASSLVGGRTGELFF.

CDR3 coding DNA: TGCGCCAGCAGCCCAGAGGGGCCCCATAACTATGGCTACACCTTC. It encodes CASSPEGPHNYGYTF. The chain couples TRBV5-1 to TRBJ1-2; D perhaps matches TRBD1 (5 bases). This CDR3 is built from 15 residues. The V end lost 4 bases, the J end lost 1 base, and 14 bases lay between the germline ends. Per the germline V gene, CDR1 is SGHRS and CDR2 is YFSETQ.

This chain links TRBV28 with TRBJ2-7; TRBD2 is a possible D gene (6 bases). V was trimmed by 5 bases and J by 1 base, leaving 21 bases between them. CDR1 MDHEN and CDR2 SYDVKM come from the germline V gene. The CDR3 loop spans 17 amino acids. CDR3 bases: TGTGCCAGCAGTCACCTCTTTGGACGGAGGGAATCCTACGAGCAGTACTTC. Translated: CASSHLFGRRESYEQYF.

This clone was counted a few times. The genes are TRBV19 and TRBJ1-2, with D uncertain. From germline, CDR1 is LNHDA and CDR2 SQIVND (reference sequence). The germline V and J ends were trimmed by 4 bases and 5 bases, with 14 bases remaining between them. CDR3 length: 14 residues. CDR3 DNA sequence: TGTGCCAGTAGTACCGAACGCATGAATTATGGCTACACCTTC. Translated: CASSTERMNYGYTF. Supplemented by reference TRBV19 and TRBJ1-2, the full variable domain reads DGGITQSPKYLFRKEGQNVTLSCEQNLNHDAMYWYRQDPGQGLRLIYYSQIVNDFQKGDIAEGYSVSREKKESFPLTVTSAQKNPTAFYLCASSTERMNYGYTFGSGTRLTVV.

V usage is TRBV7-9 and J usage is TRBJ2-7, with TRBD1 matching 12 bases. The CDR3 runs 17 residues. Per the germline V gene, CDR1 is SEHNR and CDR2 is FQNEAQ (reference sequence). The junction had 9 bases not matched to a gene; V was cut back by 3 bases and J by 3 bases. CDR3 sequence: CASSLSGQGAKGYEQYF. DNA for the CDR3: TGTGCCAGCAGCTTGTCGGGACAGGGGGCTAAAGGCTACGAGCAGTACTTC.

This chain joins TRBV7-2 and TRBJ1-2; the D gene is possibly TRBD1 (6 bases). V lost 3 bases, J lost 4 bases, and 6 bases lay in between. The CDR3 length is 12 residues. CDR1 and CDR2 from the germline V gene are SGHTA and FQGNSA. The CDR3 DNA reads TGTGCCAGCAGCTTGGACAGCTATGGCTACACCTTC. This gives the protein CASSLDSYGYTF.

This chain uses TRBV18 with TRBJ1-2, with 9 bases aligning to TRBD1. V lost 5 bases, J lost 4 bases, and 8 bases stayed unmatched. Germline CDR1 is KGHSH and CDR2 is LQKENI. The CDR3 runs to 15 residues. CDR3 residues: CASSTRTGDFYGYTF. The CDR3 bases are TGTGCCAGCTCAACCAGGACAGGGGACTTCTATGGCTACACCTTC. Together with reference TRBV18 and TRBJ1-2, the CDR3 gives the full variable domain: NAGVMQNPRHLVRRRGQEARLRCSPMKGHSHVYWYRQLPEEGLKFMVYLQKENIIDESGMPKERFSAEFPKEGPSILRIQQVVRGDSAAYFCASSTRTGDFYGYTFGSGTRLTVV.

In this sample, this clone turned up once. CDR3 loop: CASSLRRGATETQYF. In DNA, the CDR3 is TGTGCCAGCAGCTTACGGAGGGGGGCTACAGAGACCCAGTACTTC. This chain connects TRBV7-9 to TRBJ2-5; perhaps D is TRBD1 or TRBD2 (6 bases each). The CDR3 has 15 amino acids. Trimming removed 2 bases at V and 4 bases at J, with 14 bases between. Germline V CDR1 and CDR2: SEHNR, FQNEAQ (reference sequence). Complete variable domain (other parts from reference TRBV7-9 and TRBJ2-5): DTGVSQNPRHKITKRGQNVTFRCDPISEHNRLYWYRQTLGQGPEFLTYFQNEAQLEKSRLLSDRFSAERPKGSFSTLEIQRTEQGDSAMYLCASSLRRGATETQYFGPGTRLLVL.